Reported below is one T cell receptor (beta chain). No antigen is known for it. No clone much larger than this one lies a single base away; base qualities are absent. This sample was taken from a study of blood T cell repertoires in COVID-19 (dated by TCRdb to the early 2020s). For the study in its entirety: The collaborator samples originated in the United States, Italy and Spain and spanned the acute and convalescent phases of COVID-19. The prospective study material was composed of cDNA or gDNA derived from T cells, B-cell-depleted T cells, or PBMCs. Subjects who had been exposed to COVID-19, were actively infected with it, or had recovered from it provided the deeply sampled blood TCRbeta repertoires that made up the dataset. The repertoires were released in a freely available public database intended as a resource for research on the immune response to SARS-CoV-2. The samples were drawn from two sources: the first 160 participants of the ongoing ImmuneRACE study, and 1,254 subjects contributed by 6 global collaborators. Nearly every sample came with metadata listing a de-identified subject ID, COVID-19 status, age in years and sex. Where available, HLA class I and class II types were taken from metadata supplied by the sample provider and were not determined by assay-based typing.

TCRbeta CDR3 regions were amplified from genomic DNA by means of the immunoSEQ Assay, a bias-controlled multiplex PCR. Regarding the original processing steps: The number of nucleated cells in each sample was estimated by amplification of reference gene primers within the assay. To quantify the absolute abundance of each unique TCRbeta CDR3 rearrangement, sequence reads were collapsed and filtered. Productive Simpson clonality was computed per sample as the square root of Simpson's diversity index over productive rearrangements. Drawn from immuneACCESS, this table holds only the in-frame rearrangements with V and J called that TCRdb kept. Clones are partly lost; checked studies trace under half to an unresolved V gene and leave the rest unexplained. V and J calls and clone size are given by that table; D and trimming were obtained from the DNA. The sample yields about 380,000 clones; around nine tenths were counted once. The ten largest account for around 1.2% of the sample.

Study-level results and caveats: The quantity of clinical and demographic metadata differed by source and by participant and was supplied without curation.

In the prospective study, participants were 18 to 89 years old, resided in 24 geographic areas of the United States, and were enrolled through a virtual design. In the prospective study, participants were assigned to cohorts based on the clinical history participants reported in a screening survey and a study questionnaire. Recovered participants in ImmuneRACE Cohort 3 were defined as having two consecutive negative NP/OP PCR tests, clearance from a healthcare professional, or resolution of symptoms. In the prospective study, whole blood, serum and a nasopharyngeal or oropharyngeal swab were collected from each participant by mobile phlebotomists. Additional blood draws and questionnaires over an approximately two-month period could optionally be provided by prospective study participants. Before DNA extraction, blood samples from the prospective study were shipped at room temperature or frozen.

The CDR3 holds 13 amino acids from the cysteine to the phenylalanine. Solely the CDR3 DNA is kept, with 39 bases framed from the first base. Trimming takes 0 bases from V and 9 bases from J, and the germline ends sit 9 bases apart. From the germline V gene, CDR1 is KGHSH and CDR2 is LQKENI. The TCR was taken from a young woman who had recovered from COVID-19. The chain is assembled from TRBV18 and TRBJ2-1, and perhaps TRBD1 as D gene, on 5 matching bases. Sequenced input: PBMCs or T cells enriched from blood (not recorded which). CDR3 loop: CASSPPATAEQFF. The nucleotide sequence reads as follows: TGTGCCAGCTCACCACCGGCGACAGCTGAGCAGTTCTTC.